This T cell receptor (beta chain) was identified in a study of response to subunit inactivated influenza vaccine. MiXCR, applied by TCRdb to the RT-PCR reads, yields one record per CDR3 protein. The data contain about 160,000 distinct CDR3 sequences, about 11% of them singletons. Germline V CDR1 and CDR2: MGHDK, SYGVNS. Trimming shortened V by 5 bases and J by 0 bases, and 8 bases separated the two germline ends. This CDR3 has 13 amino acids. V is TRBV25-1 and J is TRBJ2-7; TRBD1 might be the D (6 bases). Sequences were derived from non-naive T cells sorted from PBMCs, sampled 40 to 50 days after vaccination. The receptor comes from a man aged 45-65 years who received an inactivated influenza vaccine. Written as DNA, the CDR3 is TGTGCCAGCAGTCCACAGGGCTCCTACGAGCAGTACTTC. This translates into CASSPQGSYEQYF.